These T cell receptor beta chains were read from a single sample in a study of blood T cell repertoires in COVID-19. Generated by immunoSEQ multiplex PCR, the TCRdb table keeps only in-frame clones and is missing some. The sample carries 270,000 or so clones, approximately 81% recorded once. The sequenced material came from peripheral blood. These receptors all stem from a woman between 18 and 29 years old with acute or convalescent COVID-19. Each CDR3 is given with its conserved first and last residue. Fields, in order: D gene, clone size, V gene, J gene, CDR3 protein, CDR3 DNA. A D gene is named only where the DNA matches it firmly. Rows give clone size only sometimes, using once, few, many, or a class for an expanded clone.

D gene: -; clone size: many; V gene: TRBV12-3/TRBV12-4; J gene: TRBJ2-3; CDR3 protein: CASRTGPVLYF; CDR3 DNA: TGTGCCAGCAGGACAGGTCCAGTGCTGTATTTT
D gene: TRBD1; clone size: -; V gene: TRBV5-1; J gene: TRBJ2-7; CDR3 protein: CASSRHSRDSSYEQYF; CDR3 DNA: TGCGCCAGCAGCCGTCATAGCCGGGACAGCTCCTACGAGCAGTACTTC
D gene: -; clone size: -; V gene: TRBV12-3/TRBV12-4; J gene: TRBJ1-2; CDR3 protein: CASSSIKFGYTF; CDR3 DNA: TGTGCCAGCAGTTCTATTAAGTTTGGCTACACCTTC
D gene: TRBD1; clone size: once; V gene: TRBV28; J gene: TRBJ1-4; CDR3 protein: CASSFSRIQGVNEKLFF; CDR3 DNA: TGTGCCAGCAGTTTTAGTAGGATCCAGGGGGTTAATGAAAAACTGTTTTTT
D gene: TRBD1; clone size: -; V gene: TRBV5-5; J gene: TRBJ2-7; CDR3 protein: CASSSGDRPSDEQYF; CDR3 DNA: TGTGCCAGCAGCTCCGGGGACAGGCCCTCAGACGAGCAGTACTTC
D gene: -; clone size: many; V gene: TRBV30; J gene: TRBJ2-5; CDR3 protein: CAWTGGSHNYQETQYF; CDR3 DNA: TGTGCCTGGACAGGGGGGAGTCATAACTACCAAGAGACCCAGTACTTC
D gene: -; clone size: -; V gene: TRBV6-5; J gene: TRBJ1-1; CDR3 protein: CASSYSPGVNTEAFF; CDR3 DNA: TGTGCCAGCAGTTACTCACCAGGGGTGAACACTGAAGCTTTCTTT
D gene: -; clone size: -; V gene: TRBV7-8; J gene: TRBJ2-4; CDR3 protein: CASSLGGPIDIQYF; CDR3 DNA: TGTGCCAGCAGCTTAGGGGGGCCCATCGACATTCAGTACTTC
D gene: TRBD1; clone size: few; V gene: TRBV6-6; J gene: TRBJ2-2; CDR3 protein: CASSYPTGSNTGELFF; CDR3 DNA: TGTGCCAGCAGTTATCCGACAGGGTCGAACACCGGGGAGCTGTTTTTT
D gene: TRBD1; clone size: -; V gene: TRBV6-5; J gene: TRBJ1-1; CDR3 protein: CASSYTGQGNTEAFF; CDR3 DNA: TGTGCCAGCAGTTACACCGGACAGGGGAACACTGAAGCTTTCTTT
D gene: -; clone size: -; V gene: TRBV24-1; J gene: TRBJ1-1; CDR3 protein: CATSDLQFTEAFF; CDR3 DNA: TGTGCCACCAGTGATTTGCAGTTCACTGAAGCTTTCTTT
D gene: -; clone size: few; V gene: TRBV10-1; J gene: TRBJ2-7; CDR3 protein: CASPGVRSYEQYF; CDR3 DNA: TGCGCCAGCCCCGGAGTCCGCTCCTACGAGCAGTACTTC
D gene: TRBD1; clone size: -; V gene: TRBV5-1; J gene: TRBJ2-7; CDR3 protein: CASSATGTGYEQYF; CDR3 DNA: TGCGCCAGCAGCGCGACAGGGACGGGTTACGAGCAGTACTTC
D gene: -; clone size: -; V gene: TRBV11-2; J gene: TRBJ2-5; CDR3 protein: CASSLNRAQETQYF; CDR3 DNA: TGTGCCAGCAGCTTAAACAGGGCTCAAGAGACCCAGTACTTC
D gene: TRBD2; clone size: -; V gene: TRBV5-4; J gene: TRBJ2-1; CDR3 protein: CASSLTSGGDNEQFF; CDR3 DNA: TGTGCCAGCAGCCTAACTAGCGGGGGGGACAATGAGCAGTTCTTC
D gene: -; clone size: -; V gene: TRBV28; J gene: TRBJ1-1; CDR3 protein: CASSAASRVGRDTEAFF; CDR3 DNA: TGTGCCAGCAGTGCCGCCTCCAGGGTAGGGAGGGACACTGAAGCTTTCTTT
D gene: -; clone size: -; V gene: TRBV12-3/TRBV12-4; J gene: TRBJ2-5; CDR3 protein: CASSWGSGSEEYF; CDR3 DNA: -
D gene: TRBD2; clone size: -; V gene: TRBV28; J gene: TRBJ2-1; CDR3 protein: CASSSEGIAGGRYNEQFF; CDR3 DNA: TGTGCCAGCAGCTCGGAAGGGATAGCGGGAGGGCGATACAATGAGCAGTTCTTC
D gene: -; clone size: -; V gene: TRBV27; J gene: TRBJ1-1; CDR3 protein: CASSTTLNTEAFF; CDR3 DNA: TGTGCCAGCAGTACAACCTTGAACACTGAAGCTTTCTTT
D gene: TRBD2; clone size: -; V gene: TRBV10-3; J gene: TRBJ2-1; CDR3 protein: CAISKGTSPNEQFF; CDR3 DNA: TGTGCCATCAGCAAGGGGACTAGCCCCAATGAGCAGTTCTTC
D gene: -; clone size: few; V gene: TRBV7-2; J gene: TRBJ1-5; CDR3 protein: CASSLLGQGPQHF; CDR3 DNA: TGTGCCAGCAGCTTATTAGGGCAGGGGCCCCAGCATTTT
D gene: TRBD1; clone size: -; V gene: TRBV7-9; J gene: TRBJ2-7; CDR3 protein: CASGGDRDSYEQYF; CDR3 DNA: TGTGCCAGCGGGGGGGACAGGGACTCCTACGAGCAGTACTTC
D gene: -; clone size: -; V gene: TRBV27; J gene: TRBJ2-5; CDR3 protein: CASSSGQGRSETQYF; CDR3 DNA: -
D gene: -; clone size: -; V gene: TRBV7-6; J gene: TRBJ1-1; CDR3 protein: CASSLGGGMNTEAFF; CDR3 DNA: TGTGCCAGCAGCTTAGGGGGAGGGATGAACACTGAAGCTTTCTTT
D gene: TRBD1; clone size: once; V gene: TRBV18; J gene: TRBJ1-5; CDR3 protein: CASSRGTGEYQPQHF; CDR3 DNA: TGTGCCAGCTCACGGGGGACAGGGGAATATCAGCCCCAGCATTTT
D gene: TRBD2; clone size: -; V gene: TRBV4-2; J gene: TRBJ2-7; CDR3 protein: CASSQDVGTSVFYEQYF; CDR3 DNA: TGTGCCAGCAGCCAAGACGTCGGGACTAGCGTTTTCTACGAGCAGTACTTC